These 20 T cell receptor beta chains were sequenced from one sample in a study of CD8 T cells in Susac syndrome. After extraction with the RNeasy kit, about 0.45 to 1 ug of the RNA was reverse transcribed using random hexamers. TCRdb processed the immunoSEQ multiplex PCR reads anew with MiXCR; each CDR3 protein has one entry. The sample has about 190,000 distinct CDR3 sequences; roughly 92% are singletons. Source material: CD4+ T cells from PBMCs. The receptors were sampled from a human donor in good health.

CDR3 loop: CAIGRESYEQYV. The CDR3 DNA is TGTGCCATCGGACGGGAATCGTACGAGCAGTACGTC. J is TRBJ2-7 and V is TRBV10-3, with a weak D call TRBD2 (5 bases). This CDR3 has 12 residues. Germline CDR1 is ENHRY and CDR2 is SYGVKD. Trimming left V 8 bases short and J 4 bases short, with 12 bases between.

Only one count was recorded for this clonotype. This sequence joins TRBV18 and TRBJ2-3, with 9 nucleotides matching TRBD1. V dropped 3 bases and J dropped 3; count of bases not matched to a gene: 4. The CDR3 is 15 residues long. CDR1 is KGHSH, CDR2 LQKENI, per germline. The CDR3 DNA reads TGTGCCAGCTCACCCGCGACAGGGGGTACAGATACGCAGTATTTT. Protein: CASSPATGGTDTQYF.

The rearrangement links TRBV2 to TRBJ2-7; D may be TRBD1 (7 bases). The CDR3 totals 13 residues. V lost 4 bases, J lost 4 bases, and 11 bases lay in between. The germline CDR1 and CDR2 sequences are SNHLY and FYNNEI. CDR3 sequence reads: CASSASGGYEQYF. CDR3 nucleotides: TGTGCCAGCAGTGCATCAGGGGGGTACGAGCAGTACTTC.

The chain has TRBV28 and TRBJ2-4; D gene ambiguous. The CDR3 loop spans 14 amino acids. The V end was cut by 7 bases, the J end by 3 bases, with 13 bases between. Germline lookup yields CDR1 MDHEN and CDR2 SYDVKM. CDR3 DNA sequence: TGTGCCAGCACCTCAAAGGGTGGCAAAAACATTCAGTACTTC. Protein product: CASTSKGGKNIQYF.

J is TRBJ1-2 and V is TRBV5-1; 7 bases line up with TRBD1. The ends lost 2 bases at V and 2 bases at J; junction bases unmatched: 6. CDR3 length: 15 residues. Germline V gene data show CDR1 as SGHRS and CDR2 as YFSETQ. CDR3 amino acids: CASSLAGGSNYGYTF. The CDR3, as DNA: TGCGCCAGCAGCTTAGCAGGGGGTAGCAACTATGGCTACACCTTC. The full variable domain, completed using reference TRBV5-1 and TRBJ1-2, is KAGVTQTPRYLIKTRGQQVTLSCSPISGHRSVSWYQQTPGQGLQFLFEYFSETQRNKGNFPGRFSGRQFSNSRSEMNVSTLELGDSALYLCASSLAGGSNYGYTFGSGTRLTVV.

V is TRBV5-1 and J is TRBJ2-5; 9 nucleotides agree with TRBD2. CDR1 is SGHRS and CDR2 is YFSETQ in the germline V gene. J was trimmed by 7 bases and V by 3 bases; bases with no gene match: 10. The CDR3 consists of 15 residues. The CDR3 sequence is CASSSEGTSTATQYF. CDR3 coding DNA: TGCGCCAGCAGCTCCGAAGGGACTAGCACGGCGACCCAGTACTTC.

The table lists this clonotype with a few counts. The gene calls are TRBV28 and TRBJ2-5, with 9 bases matching TRBD2. V was pared by 2 bases and J by 2 bases, with 0 bases of the junction left unmatched. The CDR3 is 14 residues long. Germline V lookup: CDR1 MDHEN, CDR2 SYDVKM. CDR3 residues: CASSLAGGQETQYF. The CDR3 DNA follows: TGTGCCAGCAGTTTAGCGGGGGGGCAAGAGACCCAGTACTTC.

The rearrangement links TRBV12-3 or TRBV12-4 to TRBJ1-5, with 7 bases that match TRBD1. The CDR3 totals 13 residues. Trimming at V came to 7 bases and at J to 2 bases, leaving 2 bases not matched to a gene. The CDR3 loop reads CASNGQGNQPQHF. CDR3 DNA sequence: TGTGCCAGCAACGGACAGGGCAATCAGCCCCAGCATTTT.

The V and J genes are TRBV6-2 or TRBV6-3 and TRBJ2-1, with 7 bases identical to TRBD2. Unmatched junction bases numbered 8, after V lost 8 bases and J lost 7 bases. Germline V CDR1 and CDR2: MNHEY, SVGEGT. CDR3 length: 13 amino acids. CDR3 amino acids: CASSDGGRNEQFF. CDR3 bases: TGTGCCAGCTCCGACGGGGGGAGGAATGAGCAGTTCTTC.

The V and J genes are TRBV19 and TRBJ1-2; maybe TRBD1 (6 bases). Germline V gives CDR1 LNHDA, CDR2 SQIVND (reference sequence). This CDR3 spans 19 amino acids. Trimming cost V 0 bases and J 0 bases, with 20 bases left between them. In DNA form, the CDR3 reads TGTGCCAGTAGTATAGATCTAAGGGGACATCGAGAGTCTAACTATGGCTACACCTTC. Translated, it gives CASSIDLRGHRESNYGYTF.

This clonotype was detected only once. This rearrangement joins TRBV14 to TRBJ1-2, with D possibly being TRBD1 (6 bases). Germline lookup yields CDR1 SGHDN and CDR2 FVKESK. V was clipped by 6 bases and J by 0 bases, with 11 bases between them. The CDR3 loop spans 14 amino acids. The CDR3 DNA sequence: TGTGCCAGCAGACCACAGGGAGCTAACTATGGCTACACCTTC. This translates into CASRPQGANYGYTF.

The J gene is TRBJ1-2, the V gene TRBV28; TRBD1 might be the D (5 bases). The length of the CDR3 is 15 residues. Trimming took 6 bases from V and 8 from J, leaving 22 bases between them. Germline CDR1 is MDHEN and CDR2 is SYDVKM. The CDR3 DNA is TGTGCCAGCAGAAAACCGGGACGGATCAGTATCGGCTACACCTTC. This sequence encodes CASRKPGRISIGYTF.

The sample holds one count of this clonotype. V and J are TRBV6-5 and TRBJ1-2, with TRBD1 as a possible D gene (6 bases). The V gene lost 7 bases and the J gene lost 13 bases, with 22 bases spanning the gap. The length of the CDR3 is 13 residues. Germline V CDR1 and CDR2: MNHEY, SVGAGI. For the CDR3, the DNA is TGTGCCAGCACTAAACTCAAGGGGGGGTTCCCCACCTTC. Translating gives CASTKLKGGFPTF.

This sequence joins TRBV6-6 and TRBJ1-1, with D unclear. The CDR3 spans 11 residues. Germline values: CDR1 MNHNY, CDR2 SVGAGI (reference sequence). V lost 10 bases, J lost 6 bases, and 12 bases lay in between. DNA of the CDR3: TGTGCCACGCGGAGGGTTCCTGAAGCTTTCTTT. This gives the protein CATRRVPEAFF.

The chain is built from TRBV29-1 and TRBJ2-2, with a weak D call TRBD1 (5 bases). Trimming shortened V by 2 bases and J by 3 bases, and 10 bases separated the two germline ends. Germline values: CDR1 SQVTM, CDR2 ANQGSEA. This CDR3 has 14 amino acids. DNA for the CDR3: TGCAGCGTTGAACAGGGTCGGGACACCGGGGAGCTGTTTTTT. Translating it yields CSVEQGRDTGELFF.

J is TRBJ2-3 and V is TRBV27; weak D call: TRBD1 (5 bases). From germline, CDR1 is MNHEY and CDR2 SMNVEV (reference sequence). CDR3 length equals 16 residues. V was clipped by 1 base and J by 1 base, with 12 bases between them. CDR3 DNA: TGTGCCAGCAGTTTATTTGCAGGGCGTCGCACAGATACGCAGTATTTT. This encodes CASSLFAGRRTDTQYF.

This clonotype was seen just once. This sequence joins TRBV7-2 and TRBJ2-1; 10 bases are a match to TRBD2. V was clipped by 3 bases and J by 6 bases; unmatched bases: 5. CDR1 and CDR2 from the germline V gene are SGHTA and FQGNSA. The CDR3 is made up of 15 amino acids. The CDR3 nucleotides are TGTGCCAGCAGCTTCACTAGCGGGGTATTCAATGAGCAGTTCTTC. It specifies CASSFTSGVFNEQFF.

The chain combines TRBV19 with TRBJ1-6, with D possibly being TRBD1 (6 bases). V dropped 5 bases and J dropped 9 bases, with 14 bases sitting between them. The CDR3 consists of 14 residues. Looked up from germline, CDR1 is LNHDA and CDR2 is SQIVND (reference sequence). CDR3 sequence: CASSSRGRSSPLHF. The DNA of the CDR3 is TGTGCCAGTAGTTCCAGGGGTAGGAGTTCACCCCTCCACTTT.

CDR3 DNA: TGTGCCAGCAGGGAACTTGACAGGACCTACGAGCAGTACTTC. As protein: CASRELDRTYEQYF. The V and J genes are TRBV6-1 and TRBJ2-7; a possible D gene is TRBD1 (6 bases). This CDR3 is 14 amino acids long. Germline V lookup: CDR1 MNHNS, CDR2 SASEGT. V lost 6 bases to trimming and J lost 2 bases, with 14 bases between them.

The chain couples TRBV12-3 or TRBV12-4 to TRBJ1-5; D is perhaps TRBD1 (5 bases). The CDR3 runs to 12 residues. Trimming took 6 bases from V and 4 from J, leaving 7 bases between them. The CDR3 reads CASRTVNQPQHF. The CDR3 DNA sequence: TGTGCCAGCAGGACAGTAAATCAGCCCCAGCATTTT.